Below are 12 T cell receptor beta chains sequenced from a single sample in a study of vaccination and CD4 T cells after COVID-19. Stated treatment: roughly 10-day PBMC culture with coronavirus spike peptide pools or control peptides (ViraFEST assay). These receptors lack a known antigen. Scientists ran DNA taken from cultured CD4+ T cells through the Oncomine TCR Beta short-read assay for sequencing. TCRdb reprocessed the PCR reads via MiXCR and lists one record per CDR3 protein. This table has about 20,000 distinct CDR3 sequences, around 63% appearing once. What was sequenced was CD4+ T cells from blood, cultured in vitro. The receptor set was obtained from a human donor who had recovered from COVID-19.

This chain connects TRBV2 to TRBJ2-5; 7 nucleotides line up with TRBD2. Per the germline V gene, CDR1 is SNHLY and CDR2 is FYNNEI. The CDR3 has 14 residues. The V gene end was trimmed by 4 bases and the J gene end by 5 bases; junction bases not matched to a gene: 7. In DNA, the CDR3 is TGTGCCAGCAGTGTACGGACTAGAGGGGAGACCCAGTACTTC. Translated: CASSVRTRGETQYF. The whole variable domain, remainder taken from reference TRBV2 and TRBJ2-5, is EPEVTQTPSHQVTQMGQEVILRCVPISNHLYFYWYRQILGQKVEFLVSFYNNEISEKSEIFDDQFSVERPDGSNFTLKIRSTKLEDSAMYFCASSVRTRGETQYFGPGTRLLVL.

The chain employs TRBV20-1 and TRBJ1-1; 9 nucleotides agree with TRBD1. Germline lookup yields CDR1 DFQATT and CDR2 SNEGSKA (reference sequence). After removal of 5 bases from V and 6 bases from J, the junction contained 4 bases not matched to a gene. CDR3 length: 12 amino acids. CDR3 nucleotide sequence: TGCAGTGCTTCTACAGGGGGCGCTGAAGCTTTCTTT. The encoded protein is CSASTGGAEAFF.

CDR3 coding DNA: TGCAGTGCTTCCTCCGGGACAGGGATCTACGAGCAGTACTTC. Translation: CSASSGTGIYEQYF. The chain is built from TRBV20-1 and TRBJ2-7; 9 bases are a match to TRBD1. This CDR3 contains 14 residues. Germline V gene data show CDR1 as DFQATT and CDR2 as SNEGSKA (reference sequence). The V and J ends lost 5 bases and 3 bases, in that order; junction bases with no gene match: 8.

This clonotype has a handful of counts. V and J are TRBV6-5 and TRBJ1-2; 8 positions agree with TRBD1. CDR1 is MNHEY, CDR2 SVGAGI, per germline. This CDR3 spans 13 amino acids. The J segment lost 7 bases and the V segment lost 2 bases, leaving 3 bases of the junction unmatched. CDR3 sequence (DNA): TGTGCCAGCAGTTACGGCAGGGGGCCTGGCTACACCTTC. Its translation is CASSYGRGPGYTF.

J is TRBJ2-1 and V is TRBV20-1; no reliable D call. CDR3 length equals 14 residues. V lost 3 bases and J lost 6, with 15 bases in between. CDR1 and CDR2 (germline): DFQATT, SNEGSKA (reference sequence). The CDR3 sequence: CSARPWNSGNEQFF. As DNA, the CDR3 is TGCAGTGCTAGGCCCTGGAATTCGGGCAATGAGCAGTTCTTC.

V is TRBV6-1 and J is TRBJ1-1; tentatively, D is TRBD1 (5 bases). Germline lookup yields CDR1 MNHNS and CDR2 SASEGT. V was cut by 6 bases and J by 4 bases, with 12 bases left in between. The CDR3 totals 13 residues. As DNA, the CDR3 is TGTGCCAGCAGCCGACAGAGTCTCACTGAAGCTTTCTTT. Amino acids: CASSRQSLTEAFF.

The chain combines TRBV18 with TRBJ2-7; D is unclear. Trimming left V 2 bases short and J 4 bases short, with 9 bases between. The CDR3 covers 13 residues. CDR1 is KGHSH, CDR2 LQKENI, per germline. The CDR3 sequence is CASSPIGRYEQYF. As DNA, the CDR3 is TGTGCCAGCTCACCAATAGGTCGATACGAGCAGTACTTC. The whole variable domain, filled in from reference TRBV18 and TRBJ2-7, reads NAGVMQNPRHLVRRRGQEARLRCSPMKGHSHVYWYRQLPEEGLKFMVYLQKENIIDESGMPKERFSAEFPKEGPSILRIQQVVRGDSAAYFCASSPIGRYEQYFGPGTRLTVT.

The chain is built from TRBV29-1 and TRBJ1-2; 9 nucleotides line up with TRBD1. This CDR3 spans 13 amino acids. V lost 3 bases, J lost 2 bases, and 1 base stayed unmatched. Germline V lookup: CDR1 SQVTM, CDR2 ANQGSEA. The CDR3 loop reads CSVDGQGNYGYTF. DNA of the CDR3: TGCAGCGTTGATGGACAGGGGAACTATGGCTACACCTTC.

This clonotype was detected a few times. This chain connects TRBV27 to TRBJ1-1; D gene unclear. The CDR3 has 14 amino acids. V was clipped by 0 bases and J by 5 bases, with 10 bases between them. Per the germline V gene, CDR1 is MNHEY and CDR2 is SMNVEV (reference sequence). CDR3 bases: TGTGCCAGCAGTTTATCCGTGGGTTCGACTGAAGCTTTCTTT. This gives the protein CASSLSVGSTEAFF.

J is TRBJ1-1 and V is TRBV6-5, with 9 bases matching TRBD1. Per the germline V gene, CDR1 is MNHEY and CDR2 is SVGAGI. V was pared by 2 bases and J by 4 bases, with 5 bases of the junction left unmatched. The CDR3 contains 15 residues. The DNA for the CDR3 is TGTGCCAGCAGTTACGCGGGGACAGGGCCCACTGAAGCTTTCTTT. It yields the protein CASSYAGTGPTEAFF.

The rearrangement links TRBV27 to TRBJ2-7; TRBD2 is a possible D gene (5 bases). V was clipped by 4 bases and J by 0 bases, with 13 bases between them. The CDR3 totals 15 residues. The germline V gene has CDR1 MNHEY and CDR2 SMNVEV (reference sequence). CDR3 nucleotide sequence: TGTGCCAGCAGTTCCCTTGGGAGCATCTCCTACGAGCAGTACTTC. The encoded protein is CASSSLGSISYEQYF.

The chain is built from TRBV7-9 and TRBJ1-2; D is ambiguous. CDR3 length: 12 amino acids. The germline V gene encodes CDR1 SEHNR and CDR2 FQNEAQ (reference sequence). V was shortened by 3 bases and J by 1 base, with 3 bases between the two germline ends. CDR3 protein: CASSFGNYGYTF. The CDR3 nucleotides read TGTGCCAGCAGCTTTGGTAACTATGGCTACACCTTC.